This T cell receptor beta chain was captured by sequencing in a study of blood T cells in healthy people across ages. This CDR3 region has 14 residues. Germline loops: CDR1 DFQATT, CDR2 SNEGSKA (reference sequence). A sample-barcoded 5' primer and a J-beta primer mix were used in a second PCR of roughly 7 to 12 cycles. Each cDNA molecule received a tag from a template-switch adaptor that had 12 random nucleotides. In TCRdb, the 5' RACE reads were re-called with MiXCR into one record per CDR3 protein. The repertoire holds 750,000 to 1,000,000 distinct CDR3 sequences, with about 28% as singletons. PBMCs were isolated at a quantity of at least 6 million per sample. These data were also filed under a second study, of T cells of mothers and their children. This second study says: Over 8.5 million TCR beta CDR3 reads were obtained from each mother, and about 2.9 million from each child.

The sample taken for sequencing was blood. The clonotype originates from a woman aged 40 to 50 in good health. The rearrangement joins TRBV20-1 to TRBJ2-4; 9 positions match TRBD1. Gene TRBJ2-7 matches the end of the DNA better, so the J call may be wrong. CDR3 residues: CSARSETGGYEQYF. Here the CDR3 DNA reads TGCAGTGCTAGGTCCGAGACAGGGGGATACGAGCAGTACTTC.